Listed here is a single T cell receptor beta chain. This record belongs to a study of T cell responses to AZD1222 COVID-19 vaccine. V lost 3 bases, J lost 4 bases, and 10 bases lay in between. Per the germline V gene, CDR1 is SGHRS and CDR2 is YFSETQ. This CDR3 comprises 14 residues. The data were produced by immunoSEQ multiplex PCR, yet TCRdb's version contains in-frame clones alone and is incomplete. The top ten hold around 3.9% of the sample, which has about 88,000 clones, 85% to 90% seen once. This TCR derives from an adult in good health. The chain combines TRBV5-1 with TRBJ2-2; D unresolved. The sequencing here drew on peripheral blood, taken on day 0 of AZD1222 vaccination. The CDR3 sequence: CASSWGSGTGELFF. The CDR3 DNA sequence: TGCGCCAGCAGCTGGGGTTCGGGCACCGGGGAGCTGTTTTTT.